This TCR beta chain was found in a study of early T cells in non-severe SARS-CoV-2 infection. On the study more broadly: Sequencing of unsorted whole blood was done on bulk RNA, leaving chains unpaired. Notes on the study in general: Using VDJdb, the matching emphasized anti-spike CD8 responses while missing private and CD4 specificities.

Attached unique molecular identifiers marked individual cDNA molecules. MiXCR, applied by TCRdb to the 5' RACE reads, yields one record per CDR3 protein. This table has around 57,000 distinct CDR3 sequences, approximately 11% appearing once. This clonotype came up a few times. Its antigen is as yet unknown. V gave up 3 bases and J gave up 3 bases; unmatched junction bases: 8. The CDR3 is 16 amino acids. Germline CDR1 is LGHNA and CDR2 is YNFKEQ. The clonotype was recovered from an adult who was a healthcare worker with PCR-confirmed SARS-CoV-2 infection or an uninfected control (not recorded which). The sequenced material came from whole blood. The chain joins TRBV4-2 to TRBJ2-3; 8 bases are a match to TRBD2. CDR3 sequence (DNA): TGTGCCAGCAGCCACGCCCTGGCGGGGGGTACAGATACGCAGTATTTT. Protein: CASSHALAGGTDTQYF.